This TCR beta chain originates from a study of cytomegalovirus exposure and HLA in healthy donors. The V segment lost 10 bases and the J segment 5 bases; nucleotides outside the gene matches: 15. The CDR3 runs 15 residues. Germline CDR1 LNHNV, CDR2 YYDKDF (reference sequence). Study conclusions and caveats: About 90% or about 30% of the time was how often most TCR beta V segments were productive, according to an earlier analysis. When a later analysis compared HLA-associated TCR beta chains with equally common others, the HLA-associated chains turned out to be more clonally expanded and to have lower generation probabilities.

PCR was performed using 60 Vbeta and 13 Jbeta primers. Assay: immunoSEQ multiplex PCR; the TCRdb copy retains only in-frame clones and omits some. The data contain 150,000 to 200,000 clones, approximately 65% of them seen just once; the ten biggest clones take up over 2.5%. As for this clone: Its antigen is unidentified.

The chain combines TRBV15 with TRBJ2-3, with 7 bases matching TRBD2. Sequencing was performed on PBMCs. The source of this sequence is a man aged 40-49 years in good health and CMV-seronegative. The CDR3 loop reads CASSSGPGGGDTQYF. The CDR3 DNA reads as TGTGCCAGTAGTTCTGGGCCGGGGGGAGGAGATACGCAGTATTTT.